This paragraph reports one TCR beta chain. The target antigen is unknown. The data are from a study of OX40 agonist ivuxolimab in advanced cancers. Study conclusions and caveats: Individuals who were partial responders at 0.1-3.0 mg/kg had clonal expansion that ranked among the lowest.

Sequencing was performed with immunoSEQ multiplex PCR; in TCRdb, only in-frame clones are kept and a portion is missing. The sample consists of 35,000 to 50,000 clones, around 84% of them appearing once. V lost 3 bases to trimming and J lost 7 bases, with 6 bases between them. The CDR3 extends over 12 amino acids. Germline V gene data show CDR1 as LNHDA and CDR2 as SQIVND (reference sequence). The chain recombines TRBV19 with TRBJ2-2; D remains ambiguous. The clonotype originates from an adult with an advanced solid tumor such as melanoma, head and neck, liver or kidney cancer. The material sequenced was CD4+ or CD8+ T cells sorted from blood, taken in a trial of the OX40 agonist ivuxolimab. In nucleotides, the CDR3 is TGTGCCAGTAGTATCGCTGGCGGGGAGCTGTTTTTT. Translating gives CASSIAGGELFF.